Listed here are 26 T cell receptor beta chains from one sample, sequenced in a study of response to subunit inactivated influenza vaccine. TCRdb analysed the RT-PCR reads with MiXCR anew, one entry per CDR3 protein. This sample has roughly 500,000 distinct CDR3 sequences, with roughly 25% found just once. These data were likewise used in another study, on T cells expressing NK-cell markers. From that study: With UMIs, 5'RACE template switching was used to make TCR beta cDNA.

Material: CD4+ T cells sorted from PBMCs, obtained about 12 days after vaccination. Receptors were obtained from a man aged 45-65 years who received an inactivated influenza vaccine.

This clonotype was counted only a few times. V usage is TRBV10-3 and J usage is TRBJ2-5, with 8 nucleotides matching TRBD1. Per germline, CDR1 ENHRY and CDR2 SYGVKD. The CDR3 has 16 amino acids. V trimming: 2 bases; J trimming: 5 bases; junction bases outside the gene matches: 10. This CDR3 reads CAISEHVGQGQETQYF. CDR3 bases: TGTGCCATCAGTGAGCACGTCGGACAGGGCCAGGAGACCCAGTACTTC.

The rearrangement joins TRBV12-3 or TRBV12-4 to TRBJ1-4; TRBD1 is a possible D gene (6 bases). This CDR3 comprises 14 residues. V lost 5 bases and J 7 bases, leaving 14 bases between the germline ends. The CDR3 sequence is CASSPDRFVEKLFF. The DNA for the CDR3 is TGTGCCAGCAGTCCAGACAGGTTCGTTGAAAAACTGTTTTTT.

This clonotype was recorded once. This chain connects TRBV20-1 to TRBJ1-2, with a tentative D call TRBD1 (5 bases). CDR3 size: 13 residues. Germline V gene lookup returns CDR1 DFQATT and CDR2 SNEGSKA (reference sequence). Trimming took 6 bases from V and 5 from J, leaving 16 bases between them. CDR3 nucleotides: TGCAGTGCCAAACAGGAGGTGGGGTATGGCTACACCTTC. Protein: CSAKQEVGYGYTF.

This clonotype was seen a few times. This chain uses TRBV4-2 with TRBJ2-3; TRBD2 agrees at 7 bases. This CDR3 comprises 16 residues. With 2 bases clipped from V and 0 bases from J, the junction kept 5 bases outside the gene matches. From germline, CDR1 is LGHNA and CDR2 YNFKEQ. The CDR3 DNA sequence: TGTGCCAGCAGCCAAACGCGGGAGTATAGCACAGATACGCAGTATTTT. It encodes CASSQTREYSTDTQYF.

The V call is TRBV5-1, the J call TRBJ2-5; perhaps TRBD2 as D (5 bases). V gave up 0 bases and J gave up 3 bases, with 9 bases separating them. This CDR3 has 14 residues. Germline CDR1 reads SGHRS; CDR2 reads YFSETQ. CDR3 DNA sequence: TGCGCCAGCAGCTTGGGAGGGTCTGAAGAGACCCAGTACTTC. Translation gives CASSLGGSEETQYF.

The chain carries TRBV25-1 and TRBJ2-1; TRBD2 aligns across 11 bases. V was clipped by 6 bases and J by 7 bases; unmatched bases: 14. The CDR3 covers 17 residues. The germline gives CDR1 MGHDK, CDR2 SYGVNS. CDR3 DNA sequence: TGTGCCAGCAGCCAACTCTCTAGCGGGGGGCGGAGGAATGAGCAGTTCTTC. Protein: CASSQLSSGGRRNEQFF.

This chain connects TRBV6-2 or TRBV6-3 to TRBJ2-4; D remains unclear. V lost 2 bases to trimming and J lost 0 bases, with 5 bases between them. The germline CDR1 and CDR2 sequences are MNHEY and SVGEGT. The CDR3 sequence is 14 residues long. The CDR3 DNA reads as TGTGCCAGCAGTTACATTATAGCCAAAAACATTCAGTACTTC. This sequence encodes CASSYIIAKNIQYF.

This clonotype was seen ten or more times. The CDR3 sequence: CASRARAGVSYSTQYF. For the CDR3, the DNA is TGTGCCAGCAGGGCCCGAGCGGGAGTTTCTTATTCTACGCAGTATTTT. The genes are TRBV6-2 or TRBV6-3 and TRBJ2-3; 8 bases fit TRBD2. The CDR3 spans 16 residues. The germline CDR1 and CDR2 sequences are MNHEY and SVGEGT. The V gene end was trimmed by 6 bases and the J gene end by 8 bases; junction bases not matched to a gene: 16.

The rearrangement uses TRBV19 and TRBJ2-3, with 7 positions matching TRBD1. Germline-derived CDR1 and CDR2 are LNHDA and SQIVND (reference sequence). The junction had 4 bases not matched to a gene; V was cut back by 5 bases and J by 2 bases. The CDR3 has 14 amino acids. In nucleotides, the CDR3 is TGTGCCAGTAGTTCCCAGGGGGACACAGATACGCAGTATTTT. It encodes CASSSQGDTDTQYF.

The chain links TRBV12-3 or TRBV12-4 to TRBJ1-1; 12 bases agree with TRBD1. J gave up 5 bases and V 6 bases, and 10 bases lay outside the gene matches. This CDR3 has 16 amino acids. CDR3 residues: CASSPTGTGGRTEAFF. CDR3 nucleotide sequence: TGTGCCAGCAGCCCTACCGGGACAGGGGGCAGGACTGAAGCTTTCTTT.

This clonotype was observed a few times. The DNA of the CDR3 is TGTGCCAGCAGCCCTCGGACTAACCAAGAGACCCAGTACTTC. Translated: CASSPRTNQETQYF. The chain links TRBV7-2 to TRBJ2-5, with D perhaps TRBD2 (6 bases). This CDR3 has 14 residues. Trimming pared 5 bases from V and 0 bases from J, leaving 10 bases between. Germline CDR1 reads SGHTA; CDR2 reads FQGNSA.

The chain combines TRBV5-1 with TRBJ2-1, with D maybe TRBD1 (6 bases). The CDR3 is 14 residues long. V dropped 0 bases and J dropped 5 bases, with 9 bases sitting between them. CDR1 and CDR2 from the germline V gene are SGHRS and YFSETQ. CDR3 in DNA: TGCGCCAGCAGCTTGGTAGGGGGTGACAATGAGCAGTTCTTC. Translated: CASSLVGGDNEQFF.

The chain carries TRBV5-6 and TRBJ2-3; tentative D call: TRBD2 (6 bases). Germline assignment: CDR1 SGHDT and CDR2 YYEEEE. CDR3 length: 15 residues. Trimming removed 10 bases from V and 3 bases from J, with 21 bases in between. The CDR3 loop reads CAGANSGLSTDTQYF. Written as DNA, the CDR3 is TGTGCCGGGGCCAATAGCGGCCTATCAACAGATACGCAGTATTTT.

The chain uses TRBV20-1 and TRBJ2-7; no firm D call. CDR1 and CDR2 from the germline V gene are DFQATT and SNEGSKA (reference sequence). The CDR3 runs to 14 residues. The ends were cut back, 0 bases at V and 0 bases at J, with 9 bases in the middle. The CDR3 is CSARDYGRSYEQYF. The CDR3, as DNA: TGCAGTGCTAGAGATTACGGCCGCTCCTACGAGCAGTACTTC.

The rearrangement links TRBV28 to TRBJ2-7; 9 bases map to TRBD2. V shed 3 bases and J 4 bases; nucleotides not matched to a gene: 7. The germline V gene encodes CDR1 MDHEN and CDR2 SYDVKM. CDR3 length: 15 residues. DNA of the CDR3: TGTGCCAGCAGTTTTGGCGGGAGGGCCGCGTACGAGCAGTACTTC. Translated: CASSFGGRAAYEQYF.

The V gene is TRBV5-1, the J gene TRBJ2-6; 8 nucleotides align to TRBD2. V shed 0 bases and J 3 bases; nucleotides not matched to a gene: 5. CDR3 length equals 17 residues. CDR1 and CDR2 (germline): SGHRS, YFSETQ. CDR3 DNA sequence: TGCGCCAGCAGCTTGGTCCGGGGGGGGTATGGGGCCAACGTCCTGACTTTC. This encodes CASSLVRGGYGANVLTF.

The V call is TRBV27, the J call TRBJ2-1; D may be TRBD2 (6 bases). The germline CDR1 and CDR2 sequences are MNHEY and SMNVEV (reference sequence). Trimming took off 4 bases at V and 4 bases at J, with 14 bases between the two ends. The length of the CDR3 is 15 residues. CDR3 sequence: CASSSLRGYYNEQFF. The DNA of the CDR3 is TGTGCCAGCAGTTCTCTGCGGGGATATTACAATGAGCAGTTCTTC.

The CDR3 nucleotides read TGTGCCAGTACTAAAGGTGATAGCGGGGGGTTTCGGGAGACCCAGTACTTC. Encoded protein: CASTKGDSGGFRETQYF. The J gene is TRBJ2-5, the V gene TRBV6-2 or TRBV6-3, with TRBD2 matching 10 bases. V was pared by 9 bases and J by 5 bases, with 18 bases of the junction left unmatched. The germline gives CDR1 MNHEY, CDR2 SVGEGT. The CDR3 totals 17 residues.

The chain employs TRBV14 and TRBJ1-2, with TRBD1 matching over 7 bases. Germline V CDR1 and CDR2: SGHDN, FVKESK. The V gene end was trimmed by 4 bases and the J gene end by 6 bases; junction bases not matched to a gene: 8. The CDR3 is 14 residues long. In DNA, the CDR3 is TGTGCCAGCAGCCGTTTTGAGACAGGGCATGGCTACACCTTC. Its translation is CASSRFETGHGYTF.

Written as DNA, the CDR3 is TGTGCCAGCAGTTTCCTTTGGGGACAGCTGAACACCGGGGAGCTGTTTTTT. It is translated as CASSFLWGQLNTGELFF. The chain combines TRBV28 with TRBJ2-2; 7 bases line up with TRBD1. V dropped 3 bases and J dropped 1; count of bases not matched to a gene: 8. This CDR3 has 17 amino acids. Germline V gives CDR1 MDHEN, CDR2 SYDVKM.

The gene calls are TRBV27 and TRBJ2-1, with 8 bases that match TRBD2. Germline trimming cut 6 bases from V and 7 bases from J; bases unmatched to any gene: 5. The CDR3 is made up of 13 amino acids. Germline values: CDR1 MNHEY, CDR2 SMNVEV (reference sequence). DNA for the CDR3: TGTGCCAGCAGACGGGCGGGGGGTAATGAGCAGTTCTTC. Translated, it gives CASRRAGGNEQFF.

The CDR3 protein is CASSLRGTDNTGELFF. DNA for the CDR3: TGTGCCAGCAGCTTAAGGGGGACAGATAACACCGGGGAGCTGTTTTTT. V gene TRBV7-9 combines with J gene TRBJ2-2; 7 positions match TRBD1. Trimming took 2 bases from V and 2 from J; bases not matched to a gene: 5. The CDR3 has 16 residues. Germline CDR1 SEHNR, CDR2 FQNEAQ (reference sequence).

Only a few counts were recorded for this clonotype. The rearrangement links TRBV7-9 to TRBJ2-7; D call uncertain. The CDR3 runs 12 residues. The germline V and J ends were trimmed by 1 base and 5 bases, with 6 bases remaining between them. Germline lookup yields CDR1 SEHNR and CDR2 FQNEAQ (reference sequence). CDR3 amino acids: CASSLELNEQYF. In DNA, the CDR3 is TGTGCCAGCAGCTTAGAACTTAACGAGCAGTACTTC.

This clonotype was counted between two and nine times. The V and J genes are TRBV12-3 or TRBV12-4 and TRBJ1-4; unclear D gene. V lost 5 bases to trimming and J lost 6 bases, with 10 bases between them. The CDR3 sequence is 13 residues long. The CDR3 loop is CASSAQTDEKLFF. In DNA form, the CDR3 reads TGTGCCAGCAGTGCCCAGACGGATGAAAAACTGTTTTTT.

In its sample, this clonotype was seen a few times. The chain joins TRBV20-1 to TRBJ2-5; 7 bases agree with TRBD2. CDR1 is DFQATT, CDR2 SNEGSKA, per germline (reference sequence). This CDR3 has 13 residues. J gave up 3 bases and V 4 bases, and 5 bases lay outside the gene matches. CDR3 in DNA: TGCAGTGCTACCCGGGACTACGAAGAGACCCAGTACTTC. It yields the protein CSATRDYEETQYF.

This clonotype was observed a few times. This chain links TRBV6-2 or TRBV6-3 with TRBJ2-7, with 10 positions matching TRBD2. Germline CDR1 MNHEY, CDR2 SVGEGT. The CDR3 is 15 amino acids. J gave up 9 bases and V 4 bases, and 12 bases lay outside the gene matches. CDR3 protein: CASSSPSGGRTLQYF. CDR3 sequence (DNA): TGTGCCAGCAGTTCCCCTAGCGGGGGAAGAACATTGCAGTACTTC.